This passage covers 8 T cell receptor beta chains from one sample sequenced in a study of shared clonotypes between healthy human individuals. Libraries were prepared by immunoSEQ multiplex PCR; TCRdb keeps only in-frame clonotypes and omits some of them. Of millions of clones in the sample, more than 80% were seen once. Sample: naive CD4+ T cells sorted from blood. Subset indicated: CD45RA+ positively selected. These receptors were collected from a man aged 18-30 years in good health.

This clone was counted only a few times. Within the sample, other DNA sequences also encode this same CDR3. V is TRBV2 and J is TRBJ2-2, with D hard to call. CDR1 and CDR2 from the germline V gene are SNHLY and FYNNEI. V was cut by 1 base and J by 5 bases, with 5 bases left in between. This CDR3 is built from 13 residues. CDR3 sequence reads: CASSEDRTGELFF. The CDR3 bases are TGTGCCAGCAGTGAAGATAGAACCGGGGAGCTGTTTTTT.

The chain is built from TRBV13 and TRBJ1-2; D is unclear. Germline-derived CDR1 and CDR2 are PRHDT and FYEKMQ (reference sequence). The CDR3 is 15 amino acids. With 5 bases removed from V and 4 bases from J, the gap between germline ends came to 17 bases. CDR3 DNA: TGTGCCAGCAGCAAAGGACCAGGAGAGGGCTATGGCTACACCTTC. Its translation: CASSKGPGEGYGYTF.

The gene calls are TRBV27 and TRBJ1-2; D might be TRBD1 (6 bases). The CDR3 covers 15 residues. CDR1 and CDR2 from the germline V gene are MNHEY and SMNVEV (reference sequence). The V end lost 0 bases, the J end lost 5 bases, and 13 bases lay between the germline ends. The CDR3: CASSLSKGGGYGYTF. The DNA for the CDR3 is TGTGCCAGCAGTTTATCGAAAGGGGGAGGGTATGGCTACACCTTC.

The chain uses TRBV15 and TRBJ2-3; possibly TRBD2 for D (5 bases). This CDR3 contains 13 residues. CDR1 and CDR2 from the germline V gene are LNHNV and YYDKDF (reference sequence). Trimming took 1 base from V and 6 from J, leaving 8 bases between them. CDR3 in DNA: TGTGCCACCAGCAGAGGGACGGGGGATACGCAGTATTTT. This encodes CATSRGTGDTQYF.

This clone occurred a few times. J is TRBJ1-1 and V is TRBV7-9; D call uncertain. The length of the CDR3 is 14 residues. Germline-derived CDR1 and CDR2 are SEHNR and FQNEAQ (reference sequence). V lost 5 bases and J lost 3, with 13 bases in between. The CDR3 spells CASSRQESHTEAFF. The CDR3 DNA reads TGTGCCAGCAGCCGCCAAGAGTCGCACACTGAAGCTTTCTTT. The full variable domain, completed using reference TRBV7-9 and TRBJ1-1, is DTGVSQNPRHKITKRGQNVTFRCDPISEHNRLYWYRQTLGQGPEFLTYFQNEAQLEKSRLLSDRFSAERPKGSFSTLEIQRTEQGDSAMYLCASSRQESHTEAFFGQGTRLTVV.

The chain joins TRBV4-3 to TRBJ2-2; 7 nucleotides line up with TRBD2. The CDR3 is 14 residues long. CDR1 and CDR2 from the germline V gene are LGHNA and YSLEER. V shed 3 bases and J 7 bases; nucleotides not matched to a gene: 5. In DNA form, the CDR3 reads TGCGCCAGCAGCCACCTCAGGGAGGGCGGGGAGCTGTTTTTT. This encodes CASSHLREGGELFF.

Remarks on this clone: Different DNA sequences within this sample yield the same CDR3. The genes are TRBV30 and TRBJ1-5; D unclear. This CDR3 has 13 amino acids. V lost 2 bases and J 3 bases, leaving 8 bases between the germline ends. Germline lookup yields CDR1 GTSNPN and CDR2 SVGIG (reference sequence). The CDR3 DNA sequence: TGTGCCTGGAGTAGCGGGAACAATCAGCCCCAGCATTTT. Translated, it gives CAWSSGNNQPQHF.

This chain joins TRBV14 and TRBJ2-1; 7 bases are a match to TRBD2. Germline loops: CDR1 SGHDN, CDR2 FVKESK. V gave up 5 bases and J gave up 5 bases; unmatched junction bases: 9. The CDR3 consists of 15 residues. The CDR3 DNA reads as TGTGCCAGCAGCGGGAGGGGCCTAGGGAACAATGAGCAGTTCTTC. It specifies CASSGRGLGNNEQFF.